Listed here is a single TCR beta chain. Looked up from germline, CDR1 is SGHRS and CDR2 is YFSETQ. V was clipped by 3 bases and J by 9 bases, with 19 bases between them. The CDR3 runs to 14 residues. Only in-frame clones appear in the TCRdb table, and some are missing; sequencing was by immunoSEQ multiplex PCR. The table records roughly 300,000 clones, 90% of them present only once. While infection was still active, Seattle patients were enrolled and then followed longitudinally. The data were obtained in a study of blood T cell repertoires in COVID-19. Study-level information: PBMCs, B-cell-depleted T cells, or T cells provided the cDNA or gDNA that made up the material.

The sample taken for sequencing was peripheral blood. The TCR originated in a woman in her 30s with COVID-19, enrolled during active disease. The chain combines TRBV5-1 with TRBJ2-7, with a tentative D call TRBD1 (6 bases). CDR3 amino acids: CASSSRDTALGQYF. CDR3 coding DNA: TGCGCCAGCAGCTCCCGGGACACGGCCCTGGGGCAGTACTTC.